This T cell receptor beta chain is from a study of metastatic and nonmetastatic thyroid tumors (dated by TCRdb to about 2020). About the study as a whole: Repertoires were compared across peripheral blood and tumor or nodule tissue samples from malignant and benign thyroid patients.

In this sample, this clone turned up many times. The antigen this receptor binds is unknown. No clone much larger than this one lies a single base away; base qualities are absent. What the research found in general, with its limitations: In both blood and tumor samples, TCR beta diversity was reported to be significantly higher in malignant tumors than in benign nodules.

The CDR3 holds 14 amino acids from the cysteine to the phenylalanine. Solely the CDR3 DNA is kept, with 42 bases framed from the first base. Based on the germline V gene (reference sequence), the CDR1 and CDR2 sequences are DFQATT and SNEGSKA. Cut back by 0 bases and 3 bases, the V and J ends lie 11 bases apart. Library prep was done by PCR. TCRdb lists the instrument as Illumina HiSeq 4000. High-throughput sequencing was used to profile the TCR beta-chain CDR3 region of each patient. As for the authors' bioinformatics: Drawing on CDR3 differences between clinicopathological groups, the researchers built a classifier meant to tell apart patients with distant-metastatic papillary thyroid cancer. The Shannon index was used to measure repertoire diversity, and the Morisita-Horn index was used to measure how similar tumor and blood repertoires were. TCRdb's own reprocessing of the public reads used fastp at Q25 and MiXCR and kept productive beta chains. What appears here as the V and J calls and clone size reflects TCRdb's work, not the paper's. This sample gives about 16,000 clones in total; around 25% of them show up just once. The ten largest clonotypes hold 11% of the sample.

None of the patients had been given any treatment before thyroid surgery. Using T-cell receptor beta sequencing, the study looked back at clinical samples from patients collected from the early 2010s to the late 2010s. Input material: blood. Here the chain combines TRBV20-1 and TRBJ1-2, with the D segment identity uncertain. The receptor's source is a male donor with papillary thyroid cancer or a benign thyroid nodule (not recorded which). Some clones in this sample may be carry-over from other donors' samples. The sequence in DNA is TGCAGTGCTAGAGATTCCCCCTCCGACTATGGCTACACCTTC. Its coded protein is CSARDSPSDYGYTF.